Sequencing of this T cell receptor (beta chain) was carried out in a study of blood T cell repertoires in COVID-19. Original processing notes: Estimation of nucleated cell counts relied on the amplification of reference gene primers. TCRdb keeps only in-frame clones here, not all; method: immunoSEQ multiplex PCR. V and J calls and clone size are copied from that table; D and trimming were computed from the DNA. The sample gives under 150,000 clones, 85% to 90% of which show up once; around 5.5% is in the top ten. Germline values: CDR1 LNHDA, CDR2 SQIVND (reference sequence). V was shortened by 1 base and J by 1 base, with 10 bases between the two germline ends. The CDR3 loop spans 15 amino acids.

Sequenced sample: peripheral blood. The sequence came from a woman aged 55-75 years with COVID-19, enrolled during active disease. This rearrangement joins TRBV19 to TRBJ1-1; the D is unclear. The DNA of the CDR3 is TGTGCCAGTAGTATAGGGGCGTACACGAACACTGAAGCTTTCTTT. Its protein product is CASSIGAYTNTEAFF.